The rows below give T cell receptor beta chains drawn from one sample of a study of blood T cell repertoires in COVID-19. Assay: immunoSEQ multiplex PCR; the TCRdb copy retains only in-frame clones and omits some. The sample lists tens of thousands of clones; 88% were seen once. Sequencing was carried out using peripheral blood. All receptors come from a woman in her 70s with acute or convalescent COVID-19. Both conserved end residues are part of each CDR3. The order of the fields is J gene, D gene, V gene, clone size, CDR3 DNA, CDR3 protein. The D gene is left open where the match is weak. The size of a clone is reported for some rows only, either as once, few or many, or as a class for expanded clones.

TRBJ2-2	TRBD1	TRBV6-2/TRBV6-3	-	TGTGCCAGCAGTTACGCAGGGGGAGCGAACGGGGAGCTGTTTTTT	CASSYAGGANGELFF
TRBJ2-5	TRBD2	TRBV3-1/TRBV3-2	-	TGTGCCAGCAGCCCTAGCGGGGGGAGCGAGACCCAGTACTTC	CASSPSGGSETQYF
TRBJ1-4	TRBD1	TRBV27	once	TGTGCCAGCAGTTCGACAGGGGGGGGAGCAACAACTAATGAAAAACTGTTTTTT	CASSSTGGGATTNEKLFF
TRBJ1-2	-	TRBV19	once	TGTGCCAGTAGTCAGGTGGGCGGCTACACCTTC	CASSQVGGYTF
TRBJ2-1	TRBD2	TRBV6-5	-	TGTGCCAGCAGCCCGGGACTACTCTACAATGAGCAGTTCTTC	CASSPGLLYNEQFF
TRBJ2-1	TRBD1	TRBV7-7	few	TGTGCCAGCAGCCCGGGACAGGCATCCAATGAGCAGTTCTTC	CASSPGQASNEQFF
TRBJ2-1	TRBD2	TRBV6-2/TRBV6-3	once	TGTGCCAGCAGTTACGAGGCGGGAGGGTACAATGAGCAGTTCTTC	CASSYEAGGYNEQFF
TRBJ2-3	TRBD2	TRBV5-1	-	TGCGCCAGCAGCTTGACTAGCGTAAGCACAGATACGCAGTATTTT	CASSLTSVSTDTQYF
TRBJ1-2	TRBD1	TRBV28	-	TGTGCCAGCATAACAGCATTCGGAAGGGGGCTAGGCTACACCTTC	CASITAFGRGLGYTF
TRBJ1-1	TRBD1	TRBV5-1	-	TGCGCCAGCGACGCCGGGACAGGTAACACTGAAGCTTTCTTT	CASDAGTGNTEAFF
TRBJ2-2	-	TRBV7-3	-	TGTGCCAGCAGCCCCCATGGCGGGACCTTAACCGGGGAGCTGTTTTTT	CASSPHGGTLTGELFF
TRBJ1-5	-	TRBV7-9	few	TGTGCCAGCAGCTTATACAATGGTGGGGCTTCCAATCAGCCCCAGCATTTT	CASSLYNGGASNQPQHF
TRBJ1-2	TRBD1	TRBV7-8	few	TGTGCCAGCAGCTTAGGGACAGGGGGCAACGGCTATGGCTACACCTTC	CASSLGTGGNGYGYTF
TRBJ2-2	TRBD2	TRBV2	-	TGTGCCAGCAGGGGGAGGGGCTCTCCCACCGGGGAGCTGTTTTTT	CASRGRGSPTGELFF
TRBJ2-1	-	TRBV28	-	TGTGCCAGCAGTTTATCAGGCAGATACAATGAGCAGTTCTTC	CASSLSGRYNEQFF
TRBJ2-1	TRBD2	TRBV15	-	TGTGCCACCAGCAGAGATCTAGCGGGAGGGCCAGGTAATGAGCAGTTCTTC	CATSRDLAGGPGNEQFF
TRBJ2-5	TRBD2	TRBV9	-	TGTGCCAGCAGCGACCCGTACTCAGCGGGAGGGCAAGAGACCCAGTACTTC	CASSDPYSAGGQETQYF
TRBJ1-2	-	TRBV24-1	-	TGTGCCCCCTCCGAGAGATACTATGGCTACACCTTC	CAPSERYYGYTF
TRBJ2-2	-	TRBV30	-	TGTGCCTGGAGTTACTCGAACACCGGGGAGCTGTTTTTT	CAWSYSNTGELFF
TRBJ1-1	-	TRBV5-1	few	TGCGCCAGCAGCTCAACAGGGTCTCGGGAAGCTTTCTTT	CASSSTGSREAFF
TRBJ1-5	-	TRBV2	-	TGTGCCAGCAGTCTCGCATTATTGTCATCTAGTGTTCAGCCCCAGCATTTT	CASSLALLSSSVQPQHF
TRBJ2-1	TRBD1	TRBV3-1/TRBV3-2	-	TGTGCCAGCAGCCAATCAGGGGGCGAGCAGTTCTTC	CASSQSGGEQFF
TRBJ2-1	-	TRBV5-4	-	TGTGCCAGCAGCACCGGGAATCCTACTGACAATGAGCAGTTCTTC	CASSTGNPTDNEQFF
TRBJ2-5	-	TRBV18	-	TGTGCCAGCTCACCCGCTGTGCGGGCAGCGCTGGGGACCCAGTACTTC	CASSPAVRAALGTQYF
TRBJ1-1	-	TRBV28	-	TGTGCCAGCAGTTTATCGTCAGACACTGAAGCTTTCTTT	CASSLSSDTEAFF
TRBJ2-2	-	TRBV24-1	-	TGTGCCACCAGTGTTGGAGTAGCCGGGGAGCTGTTTTTT	CATSVGVAGELFF
TRBJ1-2	-	TRBV6-6	-	TGTGCCAGCAGTTACTCGATCGTGTTGGGGGCAGGGGGCTACACCTTC	CASSYSIVLGAGGYTF
TRBJ1-4	-	TRBV5-4	-	TGTGCCAGCAGTCAGGGTGGTAATGAAAAACTGTTTTTT	CASSQGGNEKLFF
TRBJ1-2	TRBD1	TRBV9	-	TGTGCCAGCAGCGAAAACAGGGGTTACGGGAAAAACTATGGCTACACCTTC	CASSENRGYGKNYGYTF
TRBJ1-1	TRBD1	TRBV6-5	-	TGTGCCAGCAGGATGACAGGGGGCACTGAAGCTTTCTTT	CASRMTGGTEAFF
TRBJ1-5	-	TRBV7-9	-	TGTGCCAGCAGCTTATCCGAGGGCCCTCTCATGCCCCAGCATTTT	CASSLSEGPLMPQHF
TRBJ2-3	TRBD2	TRBV14	once	TGTGCCAGCAGCCAAAGGGTAGCGGGAGATGGCACAGATACGCAGTATTTT	CASSQRVAGDGTDTQYF
TRBJ2-5	-	TRBV13	-	TGTGCCAGCAGCTTGACTAACGAAGGTGGAGAGACCCAGTACTTC	CASSLTNEGGETQYF
TRBJ1-3	-	TRBV5-6	-	TGTGCCAGCGGGCCTGGCGGAAACACCATATATTTT	CASGPGGNTIYF
TRBJ2-5	-	TRBV19	-	TGTGCCAGTAGTCCGTTGACAGGACAAGAGACCCAGTACTTC	CASSPLTGQETQYF
TRBJ2-1	TRBD2	TRBV6-4	few	TGTGCCAGCAGAGCAATAGCGGGACCCTACAATGAGCAGTTCTTC	CASRAIAGPYNEQFF
TRBJ1-5	-	TRBV6-6	-	TGTGCCAGCAGCTCAGGGTACAATCAGCCCCAGCATTTT	CASSSGYNQPQHF